These 26 T cell receptor beta chains were all obtained from the same sample, sequenced in a study of human T cells and chemical hapten exposure listed by TCRdb under 2021. The time point label here, explained by the study, means: pre-sensitization, week 0. The sample's treatment or condition label, in plain terms: therapeutic diphenylcyclopropenone sensitization with weekly scalp DPC. The library was obtained by RACE. TCRdb names NextSeq 500 as the instrument used. The public reads were reprocessed in TCRdb via fastp at Q25 and MiXCR, keeping in-frame beta chains. For every CDR3 protein sequence, its rows merge into one entry that carries the most common genes and DNA. The sample records about 350,000 distinct CDR3 sequences, around 5.5% of which are singletons. The biggest ten clones account for about 8.2% of the sample. Specimen: whole blood, collected in connection with sensitization to the hapten diphenylcyclopropenone (DPC). The receptors come from a woman under 30 with alopecia areata. Some clones in this sample may be carry-over from other donors' samples.

This clonotype was detected many times. The V and J genes are TRBV10-3 and TRBJ1-3, with D possibly TRBD1 on 5 matching bases. The V end lost 5 bases, the J end lost 0 bases, and 11 bases lay between the germline ends. This CDR3 comprises 15 residues. The V gene's germline CDR1 is ENHRY and CDR2 SYGVKD. Written as DNA, the CDR3 is TGTGCCATCAGTTACGGGGCGATCTCTGGAAACACCATATATTTT. Protein product: CAISYGAISGNTIYF.

This clonotype was counted between two and nine times. This rearrangement joins TRBV7-2 to TRBJ1-5; D perhaps matches TRBD1 (6 bases). V was pared by 5 bases and J by 8 bases, with 13 bases between. This CDR3 comprises 13 residues. The germline V gene has CDR1 SGHTA and CDR2 FQGNSA. CDR3 bases: TGTGCCAGCAGCCGGGGGGGGCCGGAGCCCCAGCATTTT. Protein sequence: CASSRGGPEPQHF.

This clonotype has only a few counts. The rearrangement links TRBV6-2 or TRBV6-3 to TRBJ1-1; D not certain. CDR3 length equals 13 residues. Germline CDR1 and CDR2: MNHEY and SVGEGT. The V and J ends lost 6 bases and 7 bases respectively, with 15 bases between them. CDR3 DNA: TGTGCCAGCAGCGAAGACGGCCTTAGTGAAGCTTTCTTT. Its translation: CASSEDGLSEAFF.

Ten or more counts support this clonotype. The chain has TRBV7-3 and TRBJ2-1; D may be TRBD1 (6 bases). Trimming pared 3 bases from V and 8 bases from J, leaving 11 bases between. The germline V gene encodes CDR1 SGHTA and CDR2 FQGTGA. The length of the CDR3 is 13 residues. CDR3 DNA sequence: TGTGCCAGCAGCTTGCAGGGGATGGATGAGCAGTTCTTC. Translation: CASSLQGMDEQFF.

This clonotype has a handful of counts. The V call is TRBV7-2, the J call TRBJ1-1, with D unclear. Germline loops: CDR1 SGHTA, CDR2 FQGNSA. This CDR3 has 12 amino acids. V was pared by 4 bases and J by 8 bases, with 11 bases between. CDR3 loop: CASSSGRGEAFF. The CDR3 coding sequence is TGTGCCAGCAGCTCGGGGAGAGGGGAAGCTTTCTTT.

This clonotype was counted many times. The genes are TRBV7-2 and TRBJ2-7; TRBD2 matches 11 bases. This CDR3 is built from 15 residues. Per the germline V gene, CDR1 is SGHTA and CDR2 is FQGNSA. Trimming cost V 5 bases and J 2 bases; bases outside gene matches: 5. The CDR3 DNA reads TGTGCCAGCAGCATCCGTAGCGGGGGGGCCTACGAGCAGTACTTC. This gives the protein CASSIRSGGAYEQYF.

This clonotype showed up many times. V gene TRBV6-6 combines with J gene TRBJ2-3, with D maybe TRBD2 (6 bases). Germline loops: CDR1 MNHNY, CDR2 SVGAGI (reference sequence). This CDR3 comprises 15 residues. Trimming took 2 bases from V and 0 from J, leaving 9 bases between them. The CDR3 nucleotides are TGTGCCAGCAGTTACAGGACTACTAGCACAGATACGCAGTATTTT. Its protein product is CASSYRTTSTDTQYF.

This clonotype was counted many times. V is TRBV20-1 and J is TRBJ2-7; no reliable D call. Germline loops: CDR1 DFQATT, CDR2 SNEGSKA (reference sequence). V lost 3 bases and J 3 bases, leaving 6 bases between the germline ends. This CDR3 spans 11 amino acids. The CDR3 DNA reads as TGCAGTGCTAGCGATAACTACGAGCAGTACTTC. This translates into CSASDNYEQYF.

Only a few counts were recorded for this clonotype. This chain joins TRBV12-3 or TRBV12-4 and TRBJ1-6; 10 nucleotides agree with TRBD1. V was pared by 6 bases and J by 15 bases, with 8 bases of the junction left unmatched. The CDR3 is 13 amino acids. CDR3 in DNA: TGTGCCAGCAGCTCGACAGGGGGCTATGGCCTCCACTTT. Protein product: CASSSTGGYGLHF.

In this sample, this clonotype turned up a few times. The J gene is TRBJ2-7, the V gene TRBV4-1; D call uncertain. V was pared by 1 base and J by 7 bases, with 8 bases between. The CDR3 sequence is 12 residues long. The germline V gene encodes CDR1 MGHRA and CDR2 YSYEKL. CDR3 nucleotides: TGCGCCAGCAGCCAAGGACCCGATGAGCAGTACTTC. Translated: CASSQGPDEQYF.

This sequence joins TRBV4-3 and TRBJ1-4; TRBD1 might be the D (5 bases). The CDR3 spans 15 residues. Trimming removed 4 bases from V and 5 bases from J, with 14 bases in between. The germline gives CDR1 LGHNA, CDR2 YSLEER. The DNA for the CDR3 is TGCGCCAGCAGCCTAGAAGGGGCAGAGAATGAAAAACTGTTTTTT. Protein product: CASSLEGAENEKLFF.

The J gene is TRBJ2-1, the V gene TRBV4-3, with 8 bases that match TRBD2. The CDR3 has 17 residues. Germline V gene lookup returns CDR1 LGHNA and CDR2 YSLEER. The trim removed 3 bases at V and 6 bases at J, leaving 13 bases unmatched. CDR3 region: CASSQSWAASGGNEQFF. In DNA, the CDR3 is TGCGCCAGCAGCCAGAGCTGGGCGGCCAGCGGGGGCAATGAGCAGTTCTTC.

This clonotype was detected many times. The rearrangement uses TRBV4-3 and TRBJ1-5, with TRBD1 as a possible D gene (5 bases). From germline, CDR1 is LGHNA and CDR2 YSLEER. V lost 0 bases and J 1 base, leaving 10 bases between the germline ends. The length of the CDR3 is 16 residues. The CDR3 region has the DNA TGCGCCAGCAGCCAAGAGAGGGGAATGAGCAATCAGCCCCAGCATTTT. Amino acids: CASSQERGMSNQPQHF.

This clonotype has just a few counts. The V call is TRBV28, the J call TRBJ2-5; D is undetermined. The V end was cut by 5 bases, the J end by 2 bases, with 15 bases between. The length of the CDR3 is 15 residues. CDR1 is MDHEN, CDR2 SYDVKM, per germline. The CDR3 is CASSPHMTRQETQYF. CDR3 DNA: TGTGCCAGCAGTCCGCATATGACCCGACAAGAGACCCAGTACTTC.

This clonotype was counted ten times or more. The chain is built from TRBV12-3 or TRBV12-4 and TRBJ2-7; no definite D call. The CDR3 spans 15 residues. With 2 bases removed from V and 2 bases from J, the gap between germline ends came to 13 bases. The CDR3 nucleotides read TGTGCCAGCAGTTTATGGCAGACGCTGGCCTACGAGCAGTACTTC. Amino acids: CASSLWQTLAYEQYF.

This chain joins TRBV29-1 and TRBJ1-2; D remains unclear. The V end was cut by 2 bases, the J end by 2 bases, with 12 bases between. The CDR3 totals 14 residues. Germline V gene sequence: CDR1 SQVTM, CDR2 ANQGSEA. CDR3 residues: CSVERSGGNYGYTF. CDR3 nucleotide sequence: TGCAGCGTTGAACGGTCAGGAGGAAACTATGGCTACACCTTC.

CDR3 in amino acids: CATTPTGGYEQYF. CDR3 DNA: TGTGCCACAACACCGACAGGGGGCTACGAGCAGTACTTC. V and J are TRBV12-3 or TRBV12-4 and TRBJ2-7; 9 positions agree with TRBD1. The CDR3 consists of 13 residues. The V gene end was trimmed by 10 bases and the J gene end by 3 bases; junction bases not matched to a gene: 7.

The sample holds many counts of this clonotype. The rearrangement uses TRBV2 and TRBJ2-3; 13 bases line up with TRBD2. V gave up 6 bases and J gave up 2 bases; unmatched junction bases: 11. The CDR3 is made up of 18 amino acids. The V gene's germline CDR1 is SNHLY and CDR2 FYNNEI. CDR3 in amino acids: CASRRLAGGLLNTDTQYF. The CDR3, as DNA: TGTGCCAGCAGGAGACTAGCGGGGGGCCTTCTCAACACAGATACGCAGTATTTT. The full variable domain, its missing parts supplied by reference TRBV2 and TRBJ2-3, is EPEVTQTPSHQVTQMGQEVILRCVPISNHLYFYWYRQILGQKVEFLVSFYNNEISEKSEIFDDQFSVERPDGSNFTLKIRSTKLEDSAMYFCASRRLAGGLLNTDTQYFGPGTRLTVL.

J is TRBJ2-5 and V is TRBV5-1; possible D gene TRBD2, 5 bases. V gave up 9 bases and J gave up 4 bases, with 16 bases separating them. Germline V gene data show CDR1 as SGHRS and CDR2 as YFSETQ. The CDR3 is made up of 13 amino acids. CDR3 sequence: CATLSTSGETQYF. DNA of the CDR3: TGCGCCACCCTGAGCACGAGCGGAGAGACCCAGTACTTC.

This clonotype was recorded at least ten times. This chain joins TRBV20-1 and TRBJ2-1; D not certain. Germline-derived CDR1 and CDR2 are DFQATT and SNEGSKA (reference sequence). The CDR3 runs to 10 residues. V lost 3 bases and J 5 bases, leaving 2 bases between the germline ends. Here the CDR3 reads CSASHNEQFF. In DNA form, the CDR3 reads TGCAGTGCTAGCCACAATGAGCAGTTCTTC.

This clonotype was picked up a small number of times. This chain connects TRBV19 to TRBJ2-1; either TRBD1 or TRBD2 may supply D (7 bases each). Trimming removed 1 base at V and 6 bases at J, with 10 bases between. This CDR3 has 14 amino acids. CDR1 LNHDA and CDR2 SQIVND come from the germline V gene (reference sequence). The CDR3 nucleotides read TGTGCCAGTAGTATAGTCAGGGGGGGCAATGAGCAGTTCTTC. Protein: CASSIVRGGNEQFF. Supplemented by reference TRBV19 and TRBJ2-1, the full variable domain reads DGGITQSPKYLFRKEGQNVTLSCEQNLNHDAMYWYRQDPGQGLRLIYYSQIVNDFQKGDIAEGYSVSREKKESFPLTVTSAQKNPTAFYLCASSIVRGGNEQFFGPGTRLTVL.

Ten or more counts support this clonotype. This rearrangement joins TRBV10-3 to TRBJ2-7; D is unresolved. CDR3 length: 13 amino acids. Germline lookup yields CDR1 ENHRY and CDR2 SYGVKD. Between the trimmed V and J ends, which lost 2 bases and 5 bases, there was a span of 10 bases. CDR3 DNA: TGTGCCATCAGTGAGGTACGAGGCAACGAGCAGTACTTC. Protein product: CAISEVRGNEQYF.

This sequence joins TRBV6-5 and TRBJ1-6; 7 bases agree with TRBD1. This CDR3 is built from 19 residues. Losses at the gene ends were 2 bases for V and 0 bases for J; bases not matched to a gene: 10. Germline CDR1 MNHEY, CDR2 SVGAGI. The CDR3 spells CASSYDRASLSSYNSPLHF. In DNA, the CDR3 is TGTGCCAGCAGTTACGACAGGGCGAGTTTAAGCTCCTATAATTCACCCCTCCACTTT.

V usage is TRBV6-2 or TRBV6-3 and J usage is TRBJ1-2; D may be TRBD1 (5 bases). V shed 6 bases and J shed 5 bases, with 22 bases lying between them. Germline CDR1 and CDR2: MNHEY and SVGEGT. The CDR3 covers 16 residues. The CDR3 reads CASRRNWDHTEYGYTF. CDR3 nucleotide sequence: TGTGCCAGCAGAAGGAATTGGGACCATACGGAATATGGCTACACCTTC.

This clonotype was recorded once. The V and J genes are TRBV7-2 and TRBJ1-1, with D tentatively TRBD1 (6 bases). Germline V gene lookup returns CDR1 SGHTA and CDR2 FQGNSA. This CDR3 spans 15 amino acids. Trimming removed 3 bases from V and 4 bases from J, with 15 bases in between. The CDR3 region is CASSFLTGTATEAFF. CDR3 nucleotide sequence: TGTGCCAGCAGCTTCTTAACAGGGACGGCCACTGAAGCTTTCTTT. The whole variable domain, remainder taken from reference TRBV7-2 and TRBJ1-1, is GAGVSQSPSNKVTEKGKDVELRCDPISGHTALYWYRQSLGQGLEFLIYFQGNSAPDKSGLPSDRFSAERTGGSVSTLTIQRTQQEDSAVYLCASSFLTGTATEAFFGQGTRLTVV.

This clonotype was detected a few times. This chain connects TRBV15 to TRBJ1-2; no definite D call. Germline V gives CDR1 LNHNV, CDR2 YYDKDF (reference sequence). The length of the CDR3 is 14 residues. Trimming shortened V by 0 bases and J by 4 bases, and 9 bases separated the two germline ends. The CDR3 here is CATSRDRSSYGYTF. In DNA, the CDR3 is TGTGCCACCAGCAGAGATCGGAGCAGCTATGGCTACACCTTC.